A single sample gave rise to the 5 T cell receptor beta chains below, sequenced in a study of blood T cells in healthy people across ages. The authors ran a second PCR of about 6 to 12 cycles using a sample-barcoded 5' primer and a J-beta primer mix. TCRdb re-called the 5' RACE reads through MiXCR, storing one row per CDR3 protein. The sample holds approximately 690,000 distinct CDR3 sequences; about 43% are singletons and the top ten take about 32%. The specimen was blood. Receptors originate from a man of 80 years or more in good health.

The chain joins TRBV9 to TRBJ2-1; 7 bases line up with TRBD1. Germline lookup yields CDR1 SGDLS and CDR2 YYNGEE. The CDR3 runs 17 residues. With 0 bases clipped from V and 7 bases from J, the junction kept 13 bases outside the gene matches. The CDR3 nucleotides are TGTGCCAGCAGCGTAGTCTCCGAGGACAGGTTTGGAAATGAGCAGTTCTTC. Residues: CASSVVSEDRFGNEQFF. Full variable domain (outside the CDR3, taken from reference TRBV9 and TRBJ2-1): DSGVTQTPKHLITATGQRVTLRCSPRSGDLSVYWYQQSLDQGLQFLIQYYNGEERAKGNILERFSAQQFPDLHSELNLSSLELGDSALYFCASSVVSEDRFGNEQFFGPGTRLTVL.

The table lists this clonotype with many counts. The chain employs TRBV7-2 and TRBJ2-2; D uncertain. V was clipped by 7 bases and J by 0 bases, with 12 bases between them. CDR1 SGHTA and CDR2 FQGNSA come from the germline V gene. The CDR3 loop spans 15 amino acids. The CDR3 DNA reads TGTGCCAGCAAGGCGAGCGCGACGAACACCGGGGAGCTGTTTTTT. Encoded protein: CASKASATNTGELFF. Full variable domain (remainder filled in from reference TRBV7-2 and TRBJ2-2): GAGVSQSPSNKVTEKGKDVELRCDPISGHTALYWYRQSLGQGLEFLIYFQGNSAPDKSGLPSDRFSAERTGGSVSTLTIQRTQQEDSAVYLCASKASATNTGELFFGEGSRLTVL.

The chain is built from TRBV3-1 and TRBJ2-3; the match to TRBD2 covers 14 bases. Germline assignment: CDR1 LGHDT and CDR2 YNNKEL (reference sequence). There are 16 residues in the CDR3. V trimming: 4 bases; J trimming: 6 bases; junction bases outside the gene matches: 6. The CDR3 sequence: CASSRRTSGRTDTQYF. The CDR3 DNA sequence: TGTGCCAGCAGCCGCCGGACTAGCGGGAGGACGGATACGCAGTATTTT.

The genes are TRBV3-1 and TRBJ1-6, with 10 bases that match TRBD1. Unmatched junction bases numbered 2, after V lost 1 base and J lost 8 bases. The CDR3 loop spans 15 amino acids. CDR1 and CDR2 (germline): LGHDT, YNNKEL (reference sequence). The CDR3 sequence: CASSQGGTGDSPLHF. The CDR3 DNA is TGTGCCAGCAGCCAAGGAGGGACAGGGGATTCACCCCTCCACTTT.

In DNA form, the CDR3 reads TGTGCCAGCAGCCATACTAGCTTGAACACCGGGGAGCTGTTTTTT. It codes for CASSHTSLNTGELFF. The chain has TRBV7-9 and TRBJ2-2; TRBD2 is a possible D gene (6 bases). Germline values: CDR1 SEHNR, CDR2 FQNEAQ (reference sequence). V gave up 5 bases and J gave up 1 base, with 11 bases separating them. The CDR3 consists of 15 residues.